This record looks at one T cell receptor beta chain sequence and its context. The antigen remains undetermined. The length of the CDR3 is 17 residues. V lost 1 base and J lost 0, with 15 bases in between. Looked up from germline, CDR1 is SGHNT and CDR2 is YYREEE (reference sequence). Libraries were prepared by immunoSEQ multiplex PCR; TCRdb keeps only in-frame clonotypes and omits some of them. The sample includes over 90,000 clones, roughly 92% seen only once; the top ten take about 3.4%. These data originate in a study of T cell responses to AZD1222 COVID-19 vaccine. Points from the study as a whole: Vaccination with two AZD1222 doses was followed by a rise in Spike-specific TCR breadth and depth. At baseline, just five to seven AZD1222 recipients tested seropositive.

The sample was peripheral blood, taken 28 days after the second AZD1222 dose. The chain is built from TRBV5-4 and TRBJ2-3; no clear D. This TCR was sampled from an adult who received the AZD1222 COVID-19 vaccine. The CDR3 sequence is CASSLMGLALSTDTQYF. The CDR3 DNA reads TGTGCCAGCAGCTTGATGGGTTTAGCCCTTAGCACAGATACGCAGTATTTT.